This T cell receptor (beta chain) was recovered during a study of shared clonotypes between healthy human individuals. Overall study findings and caveats: Generally, naive subsets (rather than memory subsets) showed larger estimated richness. Represented diversity, genetic and exposure-history alike, was limited by few donors.

Once extracted for a subset, genomic DNA was divided evenly among several immunoSEQ plates. Sequencing was performed with immunoSEQ multiplex PCR; in TCRdb, only in-frame clones are kept and a portion is missing. The table records 2 million to 2.5 million clones, roughly 94% of them present only once. With respect to this clone: Its antigen is unknown.

The length of the CDR3 is 15 residues. With 4 bases clipped from V and 1 base from J, the junction kept 6 bases outside the gene matches. Germline loops: CDR1 SGHKS, CDR2 YYEKEE (reference sequence). The chain employs TRBV5-5 and TRBJ1-1; 8 bases align to TRBD1. Sequenced: naive CD4+ T cells sorted from blood. The subset was: CD45RA+ positively selected. This receptor was taken from a young man in good health. The CDR3 DNA reads TGTGCCAGCAGCCCCCGACAGGGGACGAACACTGAAGCTTTCTTT. Protein product: CASSPRQGTNTEAFF. The full variable domain, rest sourced from reference TRBV5-5 and TRBJ1-1, is DAGVTQSPTHLIKTRGQQVTLRCSPISGHKSVSWYQQVLGQGPQFIFQYYEKEERGRGNFPDRFSARQFPNYSSELNVNALLLGDSALYLCASSPRQGTNTEAFFGQGTRLTVV.